Below, 12 T cell receptor beta chains from the same sample are listed, as sequenced in a study of blood T cells in healthy people across ages. For the second PCR, which ran for 7 to 11 cycles, a sample-barcoded 5' primer and a J-beta primer mix were used. MiXCR was run by TCRdb on the 5' RACE reads, yielding one entry per CDR3 protein. The sample contains around 710,000 distinct CDR3 sequences, about 40% of which appear only once. The sample comprised blood. These receptors were obtained from a woman aged 60 to 75 in good health.

This chain uses TRBV25-1 with TRBJ1-6; D perhaps matches TRBD1 (6 bases). This CDR3 is built from 14 residues. Trimming removed 5 bases from V and 4 bases from J, with 9 bases in between. Looked up from germline, CDR1 is MGHDK and CDR2 is SYGVNS. CDR3 DNA sequence: TGTGCCAGCAGTCAAACAGGGTATAATTCACCCCTCCACTTT. This codes for CASSQTGYNSPLHF.

The chain employs TRBV6-6 and TRBJ1-1; no clear D gene. V was trimmed by 4 bases and J by 0 bases, leaving 9 bases between them. CDR3 length: 14 residues. Germline assignment: CDR1 MNHNY and CDR2 SVGAGI (reference sequence). This chain's CDR3 is CASSSTSLNTEAFF. DNA for the CDR3: TGTGCCAGCAGTTCCACATCGCTGAACACTGAAGCTTTCTTT.

The sample holds a few counts of this clonotype. The genes are TRBV2 and TRBJ2-2, with D tentatively TRBD1 (6 bases). This CDR3 is built from 15 residues. CDR1 SNHLY and CDR2 FYNNEI come from the germline V gene. V shed 1 base and J shed 3 bases, with 9 bases lying between them. The CDR3 DNA reads TGTGCCAGCAGTGAAGGAGGGGGTTACACCGGGGAGCTGTTTTTT. Amino acids: CASSEGGGYTGELFF.

Notes on this clonotype: Being one base from a much bigger clone, this may be a read error. The genes are TRBV12-3 or TRBV12-4 and TRBJ1-2, with TRBD1 as a possible D gene (6 bases). This CDR3 has 15 residues. The CDR3 DNA reads TGTACCAGCAGTTTGGTGGGGGGCCTCAACTATGGCTACACCTTC. This gives the protein CTSSLVGGLNYGYTF.

Turning to this clonotype: Relative to the germline gene, one junction end is altered; a read error may explain this. The chain links TRBV4-2 to TRBJ2-3, with D unresolved. The germline gives CDR1 LGHNA, CDR2 YNFKEQ. The CDR3 sequence is 15 residues long. The CDR3 loop reads CVSSPTTQLGDTQYF. In nucleotides, the CDR3 is TGTGTCAGCAGCCCCACTACCCAGTTGGGGGATACGCAGTATTTT.

This sequence joins TRBV12-3 or TRBV12-4 and TRBJ2-5; no firm D call. This CDR3 comprises 12 residues. Trimming took 5 bases from V and 4 from J, leaving 8 bases between them. In nucleotides, the CDR3 is TGTGCCAGCAGTATGATTAGAGAGACCCAGTACTTC. It specifies CASSMIRETQYF.

With regard to this clonotype: The junction shows a germline mismatch at one end, possibly a read error. The chain joins TRBV6-1 to TRBJ1-2; no firm D call. From germline, CDR1 is MNHNS and CDR2 SASEGT. CDR3 length equals 12 residues. The CDR3 spells CASSKADYGYTF. The CDR3 DNA follows: TGTGCCAGCAGTAAGGCAGACTATGGTTACACCTTC.

A word on this clonotype: An end of the junction does not agree with germline; a read error may underlie this. V usage is TRBV5-1 and J usage is TRBJ1-2; no definite D call. CDR1 and CDR2 (germline): SGHRS, YFSETQ. This CDR3 is 13 amino acids long. The CDR3 nucleotides are TGCACCAGCAGCTTGGAGGGTTCCTATGGCTACACCTTC. It specifies CTSSLEGSYGYTF.

This clonotype came up a few times. This chain links TRBV29-1 with TRBJ1-1; possibly TRBD1 for D (5 bases). V was shortened by 7 bases and J by 0 bases, with 12 bases between the two germline ends. CDR3 length: 13 residues. CDR1 and CDR2 from the germline V gene are SQVTM and ANQGSEA. Here the CDR3 DNA reads TGCAGCGGCCAGGGCCAGATGAACACTGAAGCTTTCTTT. It translates to CSGQGQMNTEAFF.

The chain couples TRBV28 to TRBJ2-7; TRBD2 aligns across 13 bases. This CDR3 has 19 amino acids. V shed 3 bases and J 6 bases; nucleotides not matched to a gene: 17. Per the germline V gene, CDR1 is MDHEN and CDR2 is SYDVKM. Here the CDR3 DNA reads TGTGCCAGCAGTTTGTCTTCGCGGGGACTAGCGGGATTAGGAGGCGAGCAGTACTTC. It encodes CASSLSSRGLAGLGGEQYF.

The V call is TRBV14, the J call TRBJ2-1; D is undetermined. Germline V CDR1 and CDR2: SGHDN, FVKESK. This CDR3 is built from 15 residues. V dropped 3 bases and J dropped 8 bases, with 17 bases sitting between them. The CDR3 bases are TGTGCCAGCAGCCACGTCGTAGGCAGGTCGGATGAGCAGTTCTTC. Residues: CASSHVVGRSDEQFF.

V is TRBV15 and J is TRBJ2-1; D gene unclear. V dropped 0 bases and J dropped 8 bases, with 14 bases sitting between them. There are 15 residues in the CDR3. CDR1 is LNHNV, CDR2 YYDKDF, per germline (reference sequence). In nucleotides, the CDR3 is TGTGCCACCAGCAGAGATCCGTTCGGGTCGGATGAGCAGTTCTTC. Amino acids: CATSRDPFGSDEQFF. The full variable domain, in which reference TRBV15 and TRBJ2-1 provide the parts outside the CDR3, is DAMVIQNPRYQVTQFGKPVTLSCSQTLNHNVMYWYQQKSSQAPKLLFHYYDKDFNNEADTPDNFQSRRPNTSFCFLDIRSPGLGDTAMYLCATSRDPFGSDEQFFGPGTRLTVL.